The clone carrying this T cell receptor (beta chain) was counted a single time. Repertoires were generated with immunoSEQ multiplex PCR, while TCRdb's copy carries only in-frame clones and drops some. The sample yields approximately 35,000 clones, more than 85% seen once. The data were taken from a study of neoadjuvant nivolumab and ipilimumab in lung cancer. The sample consisted of peripheral blood, taken after neoadjuvant nivolumab, alone or with ipilimumab, at or shortly before surgery. The TCR was taken from an adult with non-small cell lung cancer.

The CDR3 bases are TGTGCCAGCAGTTACTCCTCAGGGTCCCTAGGTGAAAAACTGTTTTTT. Protein sequence: CASSYSSGSLGEKLFF. The chain is built from TRBV6-5 and TRBJ1-4, with D perhaps matching TRBD1 (5 bases). The CDR3 runs to 16 residues. The germline V gene encodes CDR1 MNHEY and CDR2 SVGAGI. The V end was cut by 0 bases, the J end by 7 bases, with 15 bases between.